This TCR beta chain was recovered during a study of cytomegalovirus exposure and HLA in healthy donors. General study results and limits: Cytomegalovirus-associated TCR beta chains were listed, numbering under 200.

About this clone: No antigen is known for it.

Vbeta (60) and Jbeta (13) primers were used in the PCR. The data were produced by immunoSEQ multiplex PCR, yet TCRdb's version contains in-frame clones alone and is incomplete. The sample holds about 150,000 clones, 80% seen once. The origin of this receptor is a male donor in good health and CMV-seropositive. Input material: PBMCs.

In nucleotides, the CDR3 is TGTGCCAGCAACCTGAAGCCTACCTATAATTCACCCCTCCACTTT. Translation gives CASNLKPTYNSPLHF. The V gene is TRBV27, the J gene TRBJ1-6; no clear D gene. Trimming took 7 bases from V and 2 from J, leaving 12 bases between them. This CDR3 is built from 15 residues. Germline CDR1 MNHEY, CDR2 SMNVEV (reference sequence).